This T cell receptor beta chain was documented in a study of graft-versus-host responses after intestinal transplantation. Across the study: Anti-thymocyte globulin induction, then tacrolimus and steroids for about three years, went to all recipients.

Produced via immunoSEQ multiplex PCR; TCRdb's table is partial and in-frame only. In the table there are roughly 120,000 clones, approximately 90% of which are singletons. Germline CDR1 LNHDA, CDR2 SQIVND (reference sequence). The V and J ends lost 5 bases and 10 bases, in that order; junction bases with no gene match: 13. CDR3 length: 15 residues. Concerning this clone: The antigen remains unidentified.

The clonotype was recovered from a human donor who was the organ donor for an intestinal transplant. The chain has TRBV19 and TRBJ1-5; 8 positions match TRBD1. The material was unstimulated CD4+ T cells sorted from spleen or lymph node cells, obtained before transplant. The CDR3 DNA follows: TGTGCCAGTAGTTGGGTGCAGGGGGCGGGAAGTCCCCAGCATTTT. Encoded protein: CASSWVQGAGSPQHF. The complete variable domain, with remaining parts taken from reference TRBV19 and TRBJ1-5, reads DGGITQSPKYLFRKEGQNVTLSCEQNLNHDAMYWYRQDPGQGLRLIYYSQIVNDFQKGDIAEGYSVSREKKESFPLTVTSAQKNPTAFYLCASSWVQGAGSPQHFGDGTRLSIL.